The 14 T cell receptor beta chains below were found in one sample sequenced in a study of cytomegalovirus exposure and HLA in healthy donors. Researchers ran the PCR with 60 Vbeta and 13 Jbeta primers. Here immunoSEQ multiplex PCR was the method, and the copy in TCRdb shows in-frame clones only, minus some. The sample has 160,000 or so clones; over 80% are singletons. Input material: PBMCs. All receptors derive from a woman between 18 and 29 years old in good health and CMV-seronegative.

This CDR3 reads CASSLKQGTDTQYF. The CDR3 nucleotides are TGTGCCAGCAGCTTGAAACAGGGGACAGATACGCAGTATTTT. The chain is built from TRBV5-4 and TRBJ2-3; 7 nucleotides match TRBD1. Germline CDR1 and CDR2: SGHNT and YYREEE (reference sequence). The CDR3 extends over 14 amino acids. V lost 1 base to trimming and J lost 3 bases; unmatched junction nucleotides: 2. Full variable domain (missing parts from reference TRBV5-4 and TRBJ2-3): ETGVTQSPTHLIKTRGQQVTLRCSSQSGHNTVSWYQQALGQGPQFIFQYYREEENGRGNFPPRFSGLQFPNYSSELNVNALELDDSALYLCASSLKQGTDTQYFGPGTRLTVL.

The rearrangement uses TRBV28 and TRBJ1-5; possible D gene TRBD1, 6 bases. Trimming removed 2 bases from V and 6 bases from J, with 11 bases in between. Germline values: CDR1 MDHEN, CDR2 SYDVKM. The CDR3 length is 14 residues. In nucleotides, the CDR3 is TGTGCCAGCAGTTTACCAGACAGGTTTCAGCCCCAGCATTTT. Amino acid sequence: CASSLPDRFQPQHF.

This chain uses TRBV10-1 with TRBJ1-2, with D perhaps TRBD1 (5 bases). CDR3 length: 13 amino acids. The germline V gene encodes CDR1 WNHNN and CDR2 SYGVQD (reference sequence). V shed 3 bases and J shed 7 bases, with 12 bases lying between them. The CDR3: CASSDRQTGGYTF. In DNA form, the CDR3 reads TGCGCCAGCAGTGATCGACAGACGGGTGGCTACACCTTC.

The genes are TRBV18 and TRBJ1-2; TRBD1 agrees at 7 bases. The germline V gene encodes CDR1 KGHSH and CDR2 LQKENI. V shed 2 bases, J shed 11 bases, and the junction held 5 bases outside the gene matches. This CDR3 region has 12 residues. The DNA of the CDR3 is TGTGCCAGCTCACCATCTACAGGGGAGTACACCTTC. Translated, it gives CASSPSTGEYTF.

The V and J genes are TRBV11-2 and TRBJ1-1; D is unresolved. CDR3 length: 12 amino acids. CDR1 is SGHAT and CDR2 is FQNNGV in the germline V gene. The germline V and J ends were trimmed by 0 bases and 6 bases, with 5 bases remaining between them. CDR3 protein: CASSLEYSEAFF. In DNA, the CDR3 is TGTGCCAGCAGCTTAGAATACTCTGAAGCTTTCTTT.

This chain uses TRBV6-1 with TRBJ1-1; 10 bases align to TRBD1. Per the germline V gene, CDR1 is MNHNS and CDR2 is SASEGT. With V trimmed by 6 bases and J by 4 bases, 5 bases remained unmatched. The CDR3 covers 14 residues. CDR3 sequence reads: CASSRGQGTTEAFF. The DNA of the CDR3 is TGTGCCAGCAGCAGGGGACAGGGGACCACTGAAGCTTTCTTT.

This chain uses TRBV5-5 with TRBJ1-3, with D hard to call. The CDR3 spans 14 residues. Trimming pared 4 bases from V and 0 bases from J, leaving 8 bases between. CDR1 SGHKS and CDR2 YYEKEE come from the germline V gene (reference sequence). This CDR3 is CASSLQNSGNTIYF. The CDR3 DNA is TGTGCCAGCAGCCTACAGAACTCTGGAAACACCATATATTTT.

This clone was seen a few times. CDR3: CAWSQGEQFF. CDR3 nucleotide sequence: TGTGCCTGGAGTCAGGGTGAGCAGTTCTTC. V usage is TRBV30 and J usage is TRBJ2-1, with D possibly matching TRBD1 (5 bases). This CDR3 is built from 10 residues. V dropped 2 bases and J dropped 9 bases, with 5 bases sitting between them. From germline, CDR1 is GTSNPN and CDR2 SVGIG (reference sequence).

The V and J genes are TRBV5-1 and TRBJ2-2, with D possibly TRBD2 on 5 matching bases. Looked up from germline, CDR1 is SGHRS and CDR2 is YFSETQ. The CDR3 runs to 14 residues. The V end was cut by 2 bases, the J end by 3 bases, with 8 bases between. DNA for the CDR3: TGCGCCAGCAGCTTCCGGACTGACACCGGGGAGCTGTTTTTT. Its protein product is CASSFRTDTGELFF. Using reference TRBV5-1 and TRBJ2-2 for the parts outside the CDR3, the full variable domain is KAGVTQTPRYLIKTRGQQVTLSCSPISGHRSVSWYQQTPGQGLQFLFEYFSETQRNKGNFPGRFSGRQFSNSRSEMNVSTLELGDSALYLCASSFRTDTGELFFGEGSRLTVL.

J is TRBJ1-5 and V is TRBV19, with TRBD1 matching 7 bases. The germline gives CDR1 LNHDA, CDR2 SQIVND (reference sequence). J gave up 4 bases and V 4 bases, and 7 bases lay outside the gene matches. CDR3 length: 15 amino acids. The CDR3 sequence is CASSTRDRPNQPQHF. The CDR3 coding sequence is TGTGCCAGTAGTACAAGGGACAGACCAAATCAGCCCCAGCATTTT.

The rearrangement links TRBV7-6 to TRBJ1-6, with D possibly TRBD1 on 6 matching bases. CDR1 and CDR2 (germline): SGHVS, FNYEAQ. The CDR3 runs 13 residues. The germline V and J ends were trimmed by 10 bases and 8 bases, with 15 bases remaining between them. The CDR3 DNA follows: TGTGCCATCCGGACAGTCCGTGATTCACCCCTCCACTTT. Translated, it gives CAIRTVRDSPLHF.

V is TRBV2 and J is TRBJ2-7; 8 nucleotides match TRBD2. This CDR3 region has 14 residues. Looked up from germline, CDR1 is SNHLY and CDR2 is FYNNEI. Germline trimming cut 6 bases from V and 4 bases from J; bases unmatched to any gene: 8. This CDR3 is CASRGLASEYEQYF. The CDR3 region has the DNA TGTGCCAGCAGAGGACTAGCTTCGGAATACGAGCAGTACTTC.

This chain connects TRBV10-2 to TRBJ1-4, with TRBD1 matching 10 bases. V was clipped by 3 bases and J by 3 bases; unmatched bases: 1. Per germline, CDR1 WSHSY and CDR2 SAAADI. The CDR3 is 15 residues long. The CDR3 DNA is TGCGCCAGCAGTGACGGACAGGGGGCTAATGAAAAACTGTTTTTT. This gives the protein CASSDGQGANEKLFF.

The CDR3 DNA follows: TGTGCCAGCAGCGTGGGGGGGTCTTTCCCAGCTTTCTTT. Amino acids: CASSVGGSFPAFF. The chain has TRBV9 and TRBJ1-1, with D possibly TRBD1 on 5 matching bases. Trimming took 2 bases from V and 10 from J, leaving 15 bases between them. Germline CDR1 reads SGDLS; CDR2 reads YYNGEE. The CDR3 covers 13 residues.